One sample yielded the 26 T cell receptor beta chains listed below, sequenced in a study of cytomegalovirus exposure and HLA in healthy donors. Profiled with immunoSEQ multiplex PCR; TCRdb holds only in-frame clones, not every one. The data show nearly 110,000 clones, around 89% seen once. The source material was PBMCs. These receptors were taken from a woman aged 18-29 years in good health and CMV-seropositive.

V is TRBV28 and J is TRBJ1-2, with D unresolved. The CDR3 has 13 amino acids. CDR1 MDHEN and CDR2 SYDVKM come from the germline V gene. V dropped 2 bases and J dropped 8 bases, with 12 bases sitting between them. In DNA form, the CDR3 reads TGTGCCAGCAGTTTAATCGGGGAACGCGGCTACACCTTC. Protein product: CASSLIGERGYTF.

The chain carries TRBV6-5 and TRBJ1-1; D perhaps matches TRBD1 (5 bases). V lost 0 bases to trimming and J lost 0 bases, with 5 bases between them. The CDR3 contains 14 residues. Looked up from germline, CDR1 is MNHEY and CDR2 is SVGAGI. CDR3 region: CASSYSGLNTEAFF. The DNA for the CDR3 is TGTGCCAGCAGTTACTCGGGGCTGAACACTGAAGCTTTCTTT.

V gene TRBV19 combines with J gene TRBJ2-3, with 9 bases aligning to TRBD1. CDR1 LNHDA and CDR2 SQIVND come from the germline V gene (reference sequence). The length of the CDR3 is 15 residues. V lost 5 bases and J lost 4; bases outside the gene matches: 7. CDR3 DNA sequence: TGTGCCAGTAGTTACCGACAGGGGGGCCCAGATACGCAGTATTTT. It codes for CASSYRQGGPDTQYF.

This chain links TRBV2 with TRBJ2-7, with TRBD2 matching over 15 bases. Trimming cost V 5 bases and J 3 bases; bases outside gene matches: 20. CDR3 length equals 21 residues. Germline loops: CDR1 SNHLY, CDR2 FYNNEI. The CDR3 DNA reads TGTGCCAGCAGTCATTCCGGGACTAGCGGGGGGCGCCCCATCCTTTTCTACGAGCAGTACTTC. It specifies CASSHSGTSGGRPILFYEQYF.

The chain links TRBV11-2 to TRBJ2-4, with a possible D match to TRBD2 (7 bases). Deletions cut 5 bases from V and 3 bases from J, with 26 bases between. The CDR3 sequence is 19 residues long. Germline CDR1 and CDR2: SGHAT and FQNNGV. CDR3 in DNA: TGTGCCAGCAGCCACCCATTTGGCGGGGGCTCAGGGAGCAAAAACATTCAGTACTTC. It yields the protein CASSHPFGGGSGSKNIQYF.

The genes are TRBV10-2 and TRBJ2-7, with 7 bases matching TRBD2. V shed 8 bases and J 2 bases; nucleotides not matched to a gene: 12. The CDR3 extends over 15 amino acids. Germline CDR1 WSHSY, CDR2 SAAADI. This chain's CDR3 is CASRSTLAGAYEQYV. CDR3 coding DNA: TGCGCCAGCCGCTCCACACTGGCGGGGGCCTACGAGCAGTACGTC.

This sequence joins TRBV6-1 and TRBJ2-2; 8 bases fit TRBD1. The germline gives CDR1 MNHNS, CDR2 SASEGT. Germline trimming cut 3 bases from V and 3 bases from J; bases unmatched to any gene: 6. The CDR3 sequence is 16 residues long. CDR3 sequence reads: CASSDRDRRDTGELFF. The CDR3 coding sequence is TGTGCCAGCAGTGACCGGGACAGGCGAGACACCGGGGAGCTGTTTTTT.

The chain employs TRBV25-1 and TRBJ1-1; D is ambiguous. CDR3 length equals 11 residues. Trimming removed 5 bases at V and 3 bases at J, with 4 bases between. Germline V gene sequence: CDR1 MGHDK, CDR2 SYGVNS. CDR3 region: CASSRYTEAFF. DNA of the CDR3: TGTGCCAGCAGTCGGTACACTGAAGCTTTCTTT.

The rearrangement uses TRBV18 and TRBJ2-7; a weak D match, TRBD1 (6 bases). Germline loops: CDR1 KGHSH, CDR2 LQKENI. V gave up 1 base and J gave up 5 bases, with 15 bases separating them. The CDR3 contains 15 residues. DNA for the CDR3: TGTGCCAGCTCACCACGGCAGGGGAGTAGCAACGAGCAGTACTTC. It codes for CASSPRQGSSNEQYF.

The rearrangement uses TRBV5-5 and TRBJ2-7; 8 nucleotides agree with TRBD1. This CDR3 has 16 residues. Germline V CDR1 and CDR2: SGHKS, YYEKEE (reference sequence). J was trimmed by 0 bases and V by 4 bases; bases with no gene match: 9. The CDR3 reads CASSIGQGTISYEQYF. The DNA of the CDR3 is TGTGCCAGCAGCATCGGACAGGGAACTATCTCCTACGAGCAGTACTTC.

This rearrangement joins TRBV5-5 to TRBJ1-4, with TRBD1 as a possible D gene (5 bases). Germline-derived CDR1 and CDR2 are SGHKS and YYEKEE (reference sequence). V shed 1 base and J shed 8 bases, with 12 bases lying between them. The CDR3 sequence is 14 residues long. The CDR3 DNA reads TGTGCCAGCAGCTTGTCCGGGGGGAACGAAAAACTGTTTTTT. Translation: CASSLSGGNEKLFF.

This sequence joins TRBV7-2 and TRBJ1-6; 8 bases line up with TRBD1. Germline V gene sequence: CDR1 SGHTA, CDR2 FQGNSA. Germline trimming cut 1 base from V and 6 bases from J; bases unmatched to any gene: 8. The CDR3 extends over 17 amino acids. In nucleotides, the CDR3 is TGTGCCAGCAGCTTAGATAGGGACAGGAGCTCTAATTCACCCCTCCACTTT. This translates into CASSLDRDRSSNSPLHF.

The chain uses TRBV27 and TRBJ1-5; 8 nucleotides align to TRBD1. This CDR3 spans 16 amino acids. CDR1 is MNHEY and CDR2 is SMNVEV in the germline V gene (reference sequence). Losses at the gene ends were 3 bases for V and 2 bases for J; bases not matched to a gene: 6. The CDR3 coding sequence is TGTGCCAGCAGTTTTCGCGGACAGGGAGGCAATCAGCCCCAGCATTTT. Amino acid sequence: CASSFRGQGGNQPQHF.

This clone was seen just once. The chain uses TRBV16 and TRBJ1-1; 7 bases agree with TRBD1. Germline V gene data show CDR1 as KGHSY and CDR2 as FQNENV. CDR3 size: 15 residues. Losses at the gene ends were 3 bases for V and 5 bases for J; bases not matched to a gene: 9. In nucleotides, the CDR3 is TGTGCCAGCAGCCACCAGTCGACAGGGTTAACTGAAGCTTTCTTT. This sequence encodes CASSHQSTGLTEAFF.

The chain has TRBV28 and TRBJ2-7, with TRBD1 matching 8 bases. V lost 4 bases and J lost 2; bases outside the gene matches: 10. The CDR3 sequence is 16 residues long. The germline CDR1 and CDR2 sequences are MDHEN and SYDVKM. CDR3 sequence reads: CASSSIGTGKTYEQYF. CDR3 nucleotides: TGTGCCAGCAGTTCCATAGGGACAGGAAAAACCTACGAGCAGTACTTC.

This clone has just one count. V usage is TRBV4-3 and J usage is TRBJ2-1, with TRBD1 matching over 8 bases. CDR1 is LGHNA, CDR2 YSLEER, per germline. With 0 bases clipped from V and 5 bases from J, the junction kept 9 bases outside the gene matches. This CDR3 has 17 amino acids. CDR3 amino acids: CASSQDLPGQDHNEQFF. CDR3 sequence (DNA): TGCGCCAGCAGCCAAGATTTACCGGGACAGGACCACAATGAGCAGTTCTTC.

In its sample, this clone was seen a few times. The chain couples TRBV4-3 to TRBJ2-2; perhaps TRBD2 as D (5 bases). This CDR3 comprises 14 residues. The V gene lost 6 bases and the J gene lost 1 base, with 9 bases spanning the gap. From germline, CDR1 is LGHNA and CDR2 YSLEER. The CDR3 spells CASSIGGNTGELFF. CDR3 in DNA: TGCGCCAGCAGTATAGGAGGGAACACCGGGGAGCTGTTTTTT.

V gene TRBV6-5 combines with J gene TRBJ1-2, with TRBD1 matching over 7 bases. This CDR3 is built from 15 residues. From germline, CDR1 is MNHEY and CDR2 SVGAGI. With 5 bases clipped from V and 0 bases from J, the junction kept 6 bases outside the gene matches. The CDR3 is CASSRGTATNYGYTF. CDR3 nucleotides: TGTGCCAGCAGTCGGGGGACAGCCACTAACTATGGCTACACCTTC.

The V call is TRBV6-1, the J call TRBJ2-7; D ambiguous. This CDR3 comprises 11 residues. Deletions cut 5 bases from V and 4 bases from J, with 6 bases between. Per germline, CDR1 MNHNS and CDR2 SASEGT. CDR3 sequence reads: CASSINYEQYF. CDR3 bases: TGTGCCAGCAGTATCAATTACGAGCAGTACTTC.

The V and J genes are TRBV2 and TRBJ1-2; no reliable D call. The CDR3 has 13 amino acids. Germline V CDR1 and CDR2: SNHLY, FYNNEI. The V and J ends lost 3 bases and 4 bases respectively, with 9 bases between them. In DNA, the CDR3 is TGTGCCAGCAGTGAGGCTTGGGCCTATGGCTACACCTTC. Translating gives CASSEAWAYGYTF.

The CDR3 sequence: CASSLAGGANQPQHF. DNA of the CDR3: TGTGCCAGCAGCTTAGCAGGGGGGGCAAATCAGCCCCAGCATTTT. The genes are TRBV7-2 and TRBJ1-5, with D possibly being TRBD1 (6 bases). The CDR3 runs 15 residues. The germline V and J ends were trimmed by 0 bases and 4 bases, with 10 bases remaining between them. Germline V gene sequence: CDR1 SGHTA, CDR2 FQGNSA. Supplemented by reference TRBV7-2 and TRBJ1-5, the full variable domain reads GAGVSQSPSNKVTEKGKDVELRCDPISGHTALYWYRQSLGQGLEFLIYFQGNSAPDKSGLPSDRFSAERTGGSVSTLTIQRTQQEDSAVYLCASSLAGGANQPQHFGDGTRLSIL.

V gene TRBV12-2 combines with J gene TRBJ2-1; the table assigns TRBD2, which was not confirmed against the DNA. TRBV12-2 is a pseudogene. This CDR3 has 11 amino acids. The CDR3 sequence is CARAPLNEQFF. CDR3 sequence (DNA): TGTGCAAGAGCCCCTTTGAATGAGCAGTTCTTC.

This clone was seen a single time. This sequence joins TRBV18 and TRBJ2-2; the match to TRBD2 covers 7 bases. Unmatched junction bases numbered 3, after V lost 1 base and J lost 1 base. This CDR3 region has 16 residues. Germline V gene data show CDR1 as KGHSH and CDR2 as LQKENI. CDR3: CASSPRGGRNTGELFF. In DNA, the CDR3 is TGTGCCAGCTCACCACGTGGCGGGAGGAACACCGGGGAGCTGTTTTTT.

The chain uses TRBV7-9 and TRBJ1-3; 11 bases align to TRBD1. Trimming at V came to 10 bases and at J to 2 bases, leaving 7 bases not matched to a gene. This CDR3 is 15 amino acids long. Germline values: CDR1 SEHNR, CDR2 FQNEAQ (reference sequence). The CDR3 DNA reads TGTGCCACGTTTCAGGGACAGGGGGCTGGAAACACCATATATTTT. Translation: CATFQGQGAGNTIYF.

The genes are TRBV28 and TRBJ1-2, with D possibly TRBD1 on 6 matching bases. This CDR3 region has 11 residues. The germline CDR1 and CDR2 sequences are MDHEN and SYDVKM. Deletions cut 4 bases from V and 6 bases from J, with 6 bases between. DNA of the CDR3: TGTGCCAGCAGTTCAGGGGATGGCTACACCTTC. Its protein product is CASSSGDGYTF.

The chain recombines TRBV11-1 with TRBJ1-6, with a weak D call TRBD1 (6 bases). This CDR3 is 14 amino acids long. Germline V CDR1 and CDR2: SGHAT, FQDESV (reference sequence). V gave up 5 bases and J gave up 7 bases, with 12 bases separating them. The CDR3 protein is CASSHGQRNSPLHF. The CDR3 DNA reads TGTGCCAGCAGCCACGGACAGAGAAATTCACCCCTCCACTTT.